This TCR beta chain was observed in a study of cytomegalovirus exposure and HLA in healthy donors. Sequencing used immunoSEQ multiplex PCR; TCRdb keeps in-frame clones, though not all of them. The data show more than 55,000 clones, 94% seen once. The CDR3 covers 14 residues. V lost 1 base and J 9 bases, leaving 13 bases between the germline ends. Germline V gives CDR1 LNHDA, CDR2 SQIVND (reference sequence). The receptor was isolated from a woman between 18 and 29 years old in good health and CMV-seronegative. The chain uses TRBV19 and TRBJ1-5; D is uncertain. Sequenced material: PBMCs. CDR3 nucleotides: TGTGCCAGTAGTATAGGCCCACTCGTTTGGCCCCAGCATTTT. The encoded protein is CASSIGPLVWPQHF. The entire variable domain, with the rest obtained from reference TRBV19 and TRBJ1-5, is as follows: DGGITQSPKYLFRKEGQNVTLSCEQNLNHDAMYWYRQDPGQGLRLIYYSQIVNDFQKGDIAEGYSVSREKKESFPLTVTSAQKNPTAFYLCASSIGPLVWPQHFGDGTRLSIL.